These 14 T cell receptor beta chains were sequenced from one sample in a study of T cell changes during pregnancy in multiple sclerosis. Libraries were prepared by immunoSEQ multiplex PCR; TCRdb keeps only in-frame clonotypes and omits some of them. The sample lists about 94,000 clones, roughly 92% occurring once. Sequenced material: peripheral blood, taken after pregnancy. These TCRs come from a female donor with multiple sclerosis, enrolled in a pregnancy study.

The chain combines TRBV10-3 with TRBJ1-5; D unclear. This CDR3 spans 13 amino acids. Germline V lookup: CDR1 ENHRY, CDR2 SYGVKD. Trimming took 6 bases from V and 0 from J, leaving 6 bases between them. CDR3 in amino acids: CAISYYSNQPQHF. CDR3 nucleotides: TGTGCCATCAGCTACTATAGCAATCAGCCCCAGCATTTT.

The chain employs TRBV7-6 and TRBJ2-1, with D tentatively TRBD2 (5 bases). The CDR3 runs 13 residues. Deletions cut 6 bases from V and 5 bases from J, with 11 bases between. Looked up from germline, CDR1 is SGHVS and CDR2 is FNYEAQ. The CDR3, as DNA: TGTGCCAGCAGAGCTAGCCTTCACAATGAGCAGTTCTTC. Encoded protein: CASRASLHNEQFF.

The chain uses TRBV5-4 and TRBJ2-3; 7 positions agree with TRBD2. Germline V gene lookup returns CDR1 SGHNT and CDR2 YYREEE (reference sequence). Trimming cost V 0 bases and J 2 bases; bases outside gene matches: 3. The CDR3 is 15 residues long. The CDR3 sequence is CASSLEREPTDTQYF. The CDR3 DNA sequence: TGTGCCAGCAGCTTGGAGCGGGAACCCACAGATACGCAGTATTTT.

This chain uses TRBV11-2 with TRBJ2-2; 10 bases match TRBD1. Germline CDR1 SGHAT, CDR2 FQNNGV. The CDR3 loop spans 16 amino acids. Trimming at V came to 6 bases and at J to 4 bases, leaving 8 bases not matched to a gene. CDR3 region: CASSYSRTGGTGELFF. The CDR3 region has the DNA TGTGCCAGCAGTTATTCTAGGACAGGGGGCACCGGGGAGCTGTTTTTT.

The chain carries TRBV19 and TRBJ2-7, with TRBD2 as a possible D gene (6 bases). The CDR3 runs to 13 residues. The V gene's germline CDR1 is LNHDA and CDR2 SQIVND (reference sequence). Deletions cut 9 bases from V and 5 bases from J, with 17 bases between. The CDR3 region is CASRDSGWDEQYF. For the CDR3, the DNA is TGTGCCAGCCGGGACTCGGGGTGGGACGAGCAGTACTTC.

This chain connects TRBV5-1 to TRBJ1-2; 10 positions agree with TRBD1. The CDR3 sequence is 15 residues long. The V and J ends lost 4 bases and 4 bases, in that order; junction bases with no gene match: 7. Germline loops: CDR1 SGHRS, CDR2 YFSETQ. The CDR3 sequence is CASSETGGRGYGYTF. CDR3 nucleotides: TGCGCCAGCAGCGAGACAGGGGGCAGGGGCTATGGCTACACCTTC.

This sequence joins TRBV6-1 and TRBJ1-4, with unresolved D. The CDR3 sequence is 15 residues long. CDR1 and CDR2 (germline): MNHNS, SASEGT. With 7 bases removed from V and 4 bases from J, the gap between germline ends came to 16 bases. The CDR3 sequence is CASNLYSSYNEKLFF. CDR3 coding DNA: TGTGCCAGCAATTTATACAGTTCCTATAATGAAAAACTGTTTTTT.

V and J are TRBV6-4 and TRBJ2-7; TRBD1 is a possible D gene (6 bases). CDR3 length: 13 residues. V lost 11 bases and J 2 bases, leaving 16 bases between the germline ends. Germline-derived CDR1 and CDR2 are MRHNA and SNTAGT. The CDR3, as DNA: TGTGCCCCCAATTGGCAGGGGACCTACGAGCAGTACTTC. Its protein is CAPNWQGTYEQYF.

The chain links TRBV5-4 to TRBJ2-3; tentatively, D is TRBD1 (6 bases). This CDR3 has 16 amino acids. The V gene's germline CDR1 is SGHNT and CDR2 YYREEE (reference sequence). The V end lost 4 bases, the J end lost 2 bases, and 17 bases lay between the germline ends. The CDR3 nucleotides are TGTGCCAGCAGCCCGGGACAAGGGACATACACAGATACGCAGTATTTT. Its translation: CASSPGQGTYTDTQYF.

The chain carries TRBV2 and TRBJ2-7; no clear D. From germline, CDR1 is SNHLY and CDR2 FYNNEI. The CDR3 is 12 amino acids. The V and J ends lost 3 bases and 6 bases respectively, with 9 bases between them. DNA of the CDR3: TGTGCCAGCAGTGACGATGGGCTCGAGCAGTACTTC. It codes for CASSDDGLEQYF. Full variable domain (outside the CDR3, taken from reference TRBV2 and TRBJ2-7): EPEVTQTPSHQVTQMGQEVILRCVPISNHLYFYWYRQILGQKVEFLVSFYNNEISEKSEIFDDQFSVERPDGSNFTLKIRSTKLEDSAMYFCASSDDGLEQYFGPGTRLTVT.

This chain links TRBV5-6 with TRBJ2-7; possible D gene TRBD2, 6 bases. The V and J ends lost 5 bases and 0 bases respectively, with 15 bases between them. Germline CDR1 and CDR2: SGHDT and YYEEEE. This CDR3 spans 15 amino acids. The CDR3 DNA reads as TGTGCCAGCAGTATCAAGGGCGGGGCCTCCTACGAGCAGTACTTC. It yields the protein CASSIKGGASYEQYF.

The V gene is TRBV5-1, the J gene TRBJ2-5; 8 bases line up with TRBD1. This CDR3 comprises 15 residues. V shed 1 base and J 4 bases; nucleotides not matched to a gene: 6. CDR1 is SGHRS and CDR2 is YFSETQ in the germline V gene. CDR3 coding DNA: TGCGCCAGCAGCTTGAGTGGACAGGGTGGAGAGACCCAGTACTTC. Its translation: CASSLSGQGGETQYF.

The V and J genes are TRBV7-3 and TRBJ2-3, with 11 nucleotides matching TRBD2. With 3 bases clipped from V and 5 bases from J, the junction kept 1 base outside the gene matches. The CDR3 has 14 residues. CDR1 is SGHTA, CDR2 FQGTGA, per germline. The CDR3 bases are TGTGCCAGCAGCTTCGGACTAGCGGGAGATACGCAGTATTTT. This sequence encodes CASSFGLAGDTQYF.

This rearrangement joins TRBV10-2 to TRBJ1-2, with D uncertain. V was clipped by 4 bases and J by 6 bases, with 9 bases between them. The CDR3 consists of 12 residues. CDR1 WSHSY and CDR2 SAAADI come from the germline V gene. The CDR3 DNA sequence: TGCGCCAGCAGTGGAGTGTTGGATGGCTACACCTTC. Protein: CASSGVLDGYTF.